Below, 26 T cell receptor beta chains from the same sample are listed, as sequenced in a study of blood T cells in healthy people across ages. PCR was performed a second time for about 7 to 12 cycles using a sample-barcoded 5' primer and a J-beta primer mix. Each CDR3 protein is one row after TCRdb ran MiXCR on the 5' RACE reads. The sample holds some 890,000 distinct CDR3 sequences; 25% to 35% are singletons and the top ten take 10%. The data were also submitted as part of a second study, on T cells of mothers and their children.

Sequences were obtained from blood. Receptor source: a woman aged 40 to 55 in good health.

The chain links TRBV19 to TRBJ1-2; D not resolved. CDR1 LNHDA and CDR2 SQIVND come from the germline V gene (reference sequence). V was clipped by 7 bases and J by 3 bases, with 15 bases between them. The CDR3 loop spans 14 amino acids. The CDR3 loop is CASKDTNTDYGYTF. As DNA, the CDR3 is TGTGCCAGTAAGGATACGAATACTGACTATGGCTACACCTTC.

The rearrangement links TRBV6-5 to TRBJ2-7; 8 positions agree with TRBD2. Matching the DNA end better, TRBJ2-5 makes the J call doubtful. In germline, CDR1 is MNHEY, CDR2 SVGAGI. The CDR3 is 17 residues long. CDR3 amino acids: CASSYGTVGTRKETQYF. CDR3 nucleotides: TGTGCCAGCAGTTACGGGACGGTAGGGACTAGGAAAGAGACCCAGTACTTC.

The sample holds many counts of this clonotype. A junction boundary mismatches the germline segment, possibly from a read error. The gene calls are TRBV7-9 and TRBJ1-6; D might be TRBD1 (6 bases). This CDR3 has 16 amino acids. Germline values: CDR1 SEHNR, CDR2 FQNEAQ (reference sequence). The CDR3 loop reads CASSLWAQGGNSPLHF. The CDR3 bases are TGTGCCAGCAGCTTATGGGCACAAGGGGGTAATTCACCTCTCCACTTT.

V is TRBV10-3 and J is TRBJ2-1; 8 nucleotides line up with TRBD1. The CDR3 consists of 16 residues. The V and J ends lost 0 bases and 8 bases, in that order; junction bases with no gene match: 9. CDR1 ENHRY and CDR2 SYGVKD come from the germline V gene. CDR3: CAISESQGAQGDEQFF. The CDR3 nucleotides read TGTGCCATCAGTGAGTCGCAGGGGGCCCAAGGAGATGAGCAGTTCTTC.

This clonotype was found many times. The genes are TRBV4-3 and TRBJ2-1; D unresolved. This CDR3 has 16 residues. CDR1 LGHNA and CDR2 YSLEER come from the germline V gene. Trimming left V 3 bases short and J 2 bases short, with 14 bases between. The CDR3 sequence is CASSQKEWGTYNEQFF. The CDR3 DNA reads as TGCGCCAGCAGCCAGAAGGAATGGGGAACCTACAATGAGCAGTTCTTC.

With regard to this clonotype: A read error is possible here, since a much larger clone lies one base away. The V gene is TRBV5-1, the J gene TRBJ2-1; maybe TRBD2 (5 bases). In germline, CDR1 is SGHRS, CDR2 YFSETQ. This CDR3 is built from 15 residues. Trimming shortened V by 6 bases and J by 0 bases, and 13 bases separated the two germline ends. For the CDR3, the DNA is TGCGCCAGCATCGGGGATATAAGCTCCTACAATGAGCAGTTCTTC. It codes for CASIGDISSYNEQFF. The full variable domain, its missing parts supplied by reference TRBV5-1 and TRBJ2-1, is KAGVTQTPRYLIKTRGQQVTLSCSPISGHRSVSWYQQTPGQGLQFLFEYFSETQRNKGNFPGRFSGRQFSNSRSEMNVSTLELGDSALYLCASIGDISSYNEQFFGPGTRLTVL.

This clonotype appeared many times. The chain is built from TRBV6-4 and TRBJ2-5; 8 bases fit TRBD1. Germline trimming cut 4 bases from V and 3 bases from J; bases unmatched to any gene: 7. CDR1 is MRHNA and CDR2 is SNTAGT in the germline V gene. The CDR3 totals 15 residues. In nucleotides, the CDR3 is TGTGCCAGCAGTGTTCGGACAGGGAAAAAAGAGACCCAGTACTTC. Translating gives CASSVRTGKKETQYF.

Many counts were recorded for this clonotype. The V gene is TRBV5-1, the J gene TRBJ2-1; possible D gene TRBD1, 6 bases. This CDR3 has 15 amino acids. Trimming took 3 bases from V and 3 from J, leaving 13 bases between them. Per germline, CDR1 SGHRS and CDR2 YFSETQ. The CDR3: CASSYRRQDYNEQFF. CDR3 coding DNA: TGCGCCAGCAGCTACCGTAGACAGGACTACAATGAGCAGTTCTTC.

This clonotype occurred many times. This chain links TRBV7-3 with TRBJ2-5, with D possibly TRBD1 on 6 matching bases. The CDR3 runs to 14 residues. The germline V gene encodes CDR1 SGHTA and CDR2 FQGTGA. V lost 4 bases, J lost 7 bases, and 16 bases lay in between. Written as DNA, the CDR3 is TGTGCCAGCAGCTCGACAGGTCAGGCAGTGACCCAGTACTTC. The encoded protein is CASSSTGQAVTQYF.

This clonotype has at least ten counts. The chain recombines TRBV6-1 with TRBJ2-7; D is unresolved. Trimming cost V 1 base and J 2 bases, with 12 bases left between them. The CDR3 covers 15 residues. Germline values: CDR1 MNHNS, CDR2 SASEGT. The CDR3 DNA sequence: TGTGCCAGCAGTGAAGTGGACGACACCGCCTACGAGCAGTACTTC. The encoded protein is CASSEVDDTAYEQYF.

This sequence joins TRBV27 and TRBJ1-1; 11 positions match TRBD1. CDR1 and CDR2 from the germline V gene are MNHEY and SMNVEV (reference sequence). The CDR3 totals 15 residues. Trimming at V came to 1 base and at J to 5 bases, leaving 3 bases not matched to a gene. The CDR3: CASSLWDRGITEAFF. Written as DNA, the CDR3 is TGTGCCAGCAGTTTATGGGACAGGGGGATTACTGAAGCTTTCTTT.

This clonotype was counted at least ten times. The genes are TRBV7-2 and TRBJ2-1, with D tentatively TRBD1 or TRBD2 (6 bases each). CDR1 and CDR2 (germline): SGHTA, FQGNSA. V was cut by 2 bases and J by 12 bases, with 11 bases left in between. This CDR3 region has 12 residues. CDR3 nucleotide sequence: TGTGCCAGCAGCTTAACGGGGGCCTTGCAGTTCTTC. Its protein product is CASSLTGALQFF.

The chain joins TRBV11-2 to TRBJ2-7; D is possibly TRBD1 (6 bases). Looked up from germline, CDR1 is SGHAT and CDR2 is FQNNGV. Deletions cut 5 bases from V and 1 base from J, with 12 bases between. This CDR3 spans 14 amino acids. CDR3 loop: CASSRQAKSYEQYF. CDR3 DNA sequence: TGTGCCAGCAGCCGACAGGCCAAATCCTACGAGCAGTACTTC.

The J gene is TRBJ1-1, the V gene TRBV28; possible D gene TRBD1, 6 bases. Germline V gene lookup returns CDR1 MDHEN and CDR2 SYDVKM. The CDR3 spans 15 residues. The ends were cut back, 6 bases at V and 1 base at J, with 15 bases in the middle. CDR3 in amino acids: CASSPQDRPNTEAFF. DNA for the CDR3: TGTGCCAGCAGCCCTCAGGACAGACCGAACACTGAAGCTTTCTTT.

The V and J genes are TRBV7-9 and TRBJ1-2; 7 bases are shared with TRBD1. J lost 4 bases, V lost 0 bases, and 5 bases had no gene match. Germline CDR1 reads SEHNR; CDR2 reads FQNEAQ (reference sequence). This CDR3 spans 15 amino acids. The DNA for the CDR3 is TGTGCCAGCAGCTTAGCGCAGGGGGAAGGCTATGGCTACACCTTC. It is translated as CASSLAQGEGYGYTF.

The chain couples TRBV6-5 to TRBJ2-7, with D unresolved. V shed 0 bases and J shed 0 bases, with 6 bases lying between them. Germline assignment: CDR1 MNHEY and CDR2 SVGAGI. The CDR3 is made up of 14 amino acids. DNA of the CDR3: TGTGCCAGCAGTTACTCGATATTCTCCTACGAGCAGTACTTC. Encoded protein: CASSYSIFSYEQYF.

As for this clonotype: A read error may account for a junction end that differs from germline. In DNA form, the CDR3 reads TGTGCCAGCAGTTACGTCAGCTCCCATAATTCACCCCTCCACTTT. This gives the protein CASSYVSSHNSPLHF. The rearrangement uses TRBV27 and TRBJ1-6, with D hard to call. The germline V gene encodes CDR1 MNHEY and CDR2 SMNVEV (reference sequence). The CDR3 extends over 15 amino acids.

This clonotype was picked up many times. J is TRBJ2-3 and V is TRBV20-1; TRBD2 agrees at 12 bases. V lost 5 bases to trimming and J lost 0 bases; unmatched junction nucleotides: 6. Germline loops: CDR1 DFQATT, CDR2 SNEGSKA (reference sequence). This CDR3 is built from 16 residues. The CDR3 DNA follows: TGCAGTGCTTCGGCGGGACTAGCGGGTAGCACAGATACGCAGTATTTT. Translating it yields CSASAGLAGSTDTQYF.

This clonotype was picked up many times. The chain has TRBV27 and TRBJ2-7, with 7 nucleotides matching TRBD1. Per germline, CDR1 MNHEY and CDR2 SMNVEV (reference sequence). The CDR3 covers 15 residues. The J segment lost 0 bases and the V segment lost 4 bases, leaving 6 bases of the junction unmatched. Written as DNA, the CDR3 is TGTGCCAGCAGTTCGGGGACAGAATTCTCCTACGAGCAGTACTTC. Translating it yields CASSSGTEFSYEQYF.

The chain links TRBV20-1 to TRBJ2-1, with D maybe TRBD2 (5 bases). The V gene's germline CDR1 is DFQATT and CDR2 SNEGSKA (reference sequence). The CDR3 runs to 13 residues. V lost 2 bases, J lost 4 bases, and 9 bases lay in between. This CDR3 reads CSARTGIYNEQFF. The CDR3 DNA reads as TGCAGTGCTAGAACCGGGATATACAATGAGCAGTTCTTC.

This clonotype was seen a handful of times. The V gene is TRBV20-1, the J gene TRBJ1-3; D not certain. This CDR3 has 14 residues. The germline V gene has CDR1 DFQATT and CDR2 SNEGSKA (reference sequence). Between the trimmed V and J ends, which lost 5 bases and 0 bases, there was a span of 11 bases. CDR3: CSAFRPRSGNTIYF. In DNA form, the CDR3 reads TGCAGTGCTTTTCGACCCCGCTCTGGAAACACCATATATTTT.

This sequence joins TRBV4-3 and TRBJ2-3; the D is unclear. Germline V gives CDR1 LGHNA, CDR2 YSLEER. This CDR3 has 13 amino acids. The ends were cut back, 0 bases at V and 8 bases at J, with 9 bases in the middle. The CDR3 DNA follows: TGCGCCAGCAGCCAAGATGGCGCGGTTACGCAGTATTTT. This encodes CASSQDGAVTQYF.

The V and J genes are TRBV7-8 and TRBJ2-5; 7 bases match TRBD2. In germline, CDR1 is SGHVS, CDR2 FQNEAQ. The CDR3 loop spans 18 amino acids. V was clipped by 5 bases and J by 0 bases; unmatched bases: 15. The chain's CDR3 is CASSTSLSSGSYQETQYF. The CDR3 bases are TGTGCCAGCAGCACGTCTCTAAGTAGCGGGTCGTACCAAGAGACCCAGTACTTC.

Only a few counts were recorded for this clonotype. The chain carries TRBV7-8 and TRBJ2-1; 9 nucleotides line up with TRBD1. The J segment lost 6 bases and the V segment lost 1 base, leaving 13 bases of the junction unmatched. Germline lookup yields CDR1 SGHVS and CDR2 FQNEAQ. The CDR3 consists of 18 residues. The CDR3 coding sequence is TGTGCCAGCAGCTTAGTCTTGCCCGGGACAGGGAGGTTCAATGAGCAGTTCTTC. This encodes CASSLVLPGTGRFNEQFF.

Only a few counts were recorded for this clonotype. The chain uses TRBV27 and TRBJ1-4; no definite D call. The germline V gene has CDR1 MNHEY and CDR2 SMNVEV (reference sequence). Trimming cost V 2 bases and J 4 bases, with 8 bases left between them. This CDR3 comprises 14 residues. The CDR3 spells CASSLGRNNEKLFF. The DNA for the CDR3 is TGTGCCAGCAGTTTAGGGCGTAATAATGAAAAACTGTTTTTT.

The table lists this clonotype with a few counts. J is TRBJ1-4 and V is TRBV10-3; D gene ambiguous. The CDR3 covers 12 residues. With 3 bases removed from V and 4 bases from J, the gap between germline ends came to 3 bases. CDR1 is ENHRY and CDR2 is SYGVKD in the germline V gene. DNA of the CDR3: TGTGCCATCAGTGACAATAATGAAAAACTGTTTTTT. Its translation: CAISDNNEKLFF.